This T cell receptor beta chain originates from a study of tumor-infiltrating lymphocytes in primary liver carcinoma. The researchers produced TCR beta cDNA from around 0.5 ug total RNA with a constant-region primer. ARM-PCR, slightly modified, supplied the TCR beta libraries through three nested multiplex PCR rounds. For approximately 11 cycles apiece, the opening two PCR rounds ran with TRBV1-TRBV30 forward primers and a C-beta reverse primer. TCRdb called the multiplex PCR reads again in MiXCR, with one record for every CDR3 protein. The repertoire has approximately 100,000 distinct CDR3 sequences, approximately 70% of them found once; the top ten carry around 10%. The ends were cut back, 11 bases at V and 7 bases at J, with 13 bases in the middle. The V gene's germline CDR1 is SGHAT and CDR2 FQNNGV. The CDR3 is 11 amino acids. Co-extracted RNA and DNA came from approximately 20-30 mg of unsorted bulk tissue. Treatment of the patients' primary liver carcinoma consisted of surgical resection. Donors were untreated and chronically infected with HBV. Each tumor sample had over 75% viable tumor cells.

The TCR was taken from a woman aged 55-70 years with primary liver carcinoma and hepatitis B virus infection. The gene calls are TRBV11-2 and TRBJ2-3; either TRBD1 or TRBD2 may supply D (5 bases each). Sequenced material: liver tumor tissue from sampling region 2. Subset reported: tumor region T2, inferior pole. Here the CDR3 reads CAFGAPYTQYF. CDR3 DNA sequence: TGTGCCTTCGGGGCTCCATATACGCAGTATTTT.